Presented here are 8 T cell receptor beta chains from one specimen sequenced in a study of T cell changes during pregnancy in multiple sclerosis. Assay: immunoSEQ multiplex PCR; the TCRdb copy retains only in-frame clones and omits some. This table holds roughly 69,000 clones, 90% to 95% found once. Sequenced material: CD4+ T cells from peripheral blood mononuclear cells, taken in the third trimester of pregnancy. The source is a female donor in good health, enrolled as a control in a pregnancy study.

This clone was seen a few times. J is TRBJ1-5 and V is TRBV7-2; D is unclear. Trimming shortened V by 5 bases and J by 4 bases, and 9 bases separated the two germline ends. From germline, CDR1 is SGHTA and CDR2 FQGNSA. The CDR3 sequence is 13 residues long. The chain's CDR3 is CASSRRQNQPQHF. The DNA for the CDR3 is TGTGCCAGCAGCCGCCGACAAAATCAGCCCCAGCATTTT.

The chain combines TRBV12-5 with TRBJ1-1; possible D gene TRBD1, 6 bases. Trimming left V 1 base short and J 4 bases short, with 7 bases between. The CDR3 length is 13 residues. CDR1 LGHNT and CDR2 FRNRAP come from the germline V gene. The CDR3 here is CASGLGGGTEAFF. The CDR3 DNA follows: TGTGCTAGTGGTTTGGGAGGGGGCACTGAAGCTTTCTTT.

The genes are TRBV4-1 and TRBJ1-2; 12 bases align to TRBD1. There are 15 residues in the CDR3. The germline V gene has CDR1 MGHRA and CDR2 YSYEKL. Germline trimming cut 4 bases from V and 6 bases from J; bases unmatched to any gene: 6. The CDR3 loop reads CASSPGQGALNGYTF. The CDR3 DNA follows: TGCGCCAGCAGCCCGGGACAGGGGGCGCTGAATGGCTACACCTTC.

CDR3 DNA sequence: TGTGCCAGCAGTGGCGGGGCCCACAGGGGGCAAGGGAATTCACCCCTCCACTTT. Protein sequence: CASSGGAHRGQGNSPLHF. The chain uses TRBV6-1 and TRBJ1-6; 9 positions match TRBD1. Unmatched junction bases numbered 14, after V lost 4 bases and J lost 7 bases. The CDR3 runs 18 residues. Germline lookup yields CDR1 MNHNS and CDR2 SASEGT.

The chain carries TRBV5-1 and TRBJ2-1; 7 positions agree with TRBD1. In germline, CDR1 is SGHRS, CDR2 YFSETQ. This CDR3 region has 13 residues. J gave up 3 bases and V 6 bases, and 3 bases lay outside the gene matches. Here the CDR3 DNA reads TGCGCCAGCACCCGGGACAGCTACAATGAGCAGTTCTTC. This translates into CASTRDSYNEQFF.

The CDR3 here is CASSLTAAGQGSREKLFF. As DNA, the CDR3 is TGTGCCAGCAGCCTAACAGCCGCCGGACAGGGGAGTCGGGAAAAACTGTTTTTT. The genes are TRBV7-2 and TRBJ1-4, with 9 bases that match TRBD1. The CDR3 runs to 18 residues. Germline V gene sequence: CDR1 SGHTA, CDR2 FQGNSA. J was trimmed by 8 bases and V by 5 bases; bases with no gene match: 18.

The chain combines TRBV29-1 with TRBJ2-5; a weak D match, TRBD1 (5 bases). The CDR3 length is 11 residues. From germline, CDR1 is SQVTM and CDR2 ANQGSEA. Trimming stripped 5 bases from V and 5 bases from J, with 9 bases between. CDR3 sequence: CSVQGRETQYF. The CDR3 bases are TGCAGCGTTCAGGGAAGGGAGACCCAGTACTTC.

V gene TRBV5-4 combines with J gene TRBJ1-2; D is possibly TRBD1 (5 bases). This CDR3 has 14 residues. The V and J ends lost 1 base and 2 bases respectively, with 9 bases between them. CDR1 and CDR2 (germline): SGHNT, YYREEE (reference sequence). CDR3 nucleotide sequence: TGTGCCAGCAGCTTGATGGGGGGGAACTATGGCTACACCTTC. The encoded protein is CASSLMGGNYGYTF.